This T cell receptor (beta chain) was identified during a study of cytomegalovirus exposure and HLA in healthy donors. Study summary: Findings of an earlier analysis included roughly 110 million unique TCR beta sequences from roughly 180 million T cells.

Remarks on this clone: The target antigen is unknown. Relative to the germline gene, one junction end is altered; a read error may explain this.

The primer mix had 60 Vbeta and 13 Jbeta primers. Assay used: immunoSEQ multiplex PCR; TCRdb lists only in-frame clones, some missing. The data contain roughly 150,000 clones, 68% of them singletons. Study conclusions and caveats: HLA restriction was apparent for most CMV-associated TCR beta chains in a later analysis. In vitro data verified a few CMV-associated chains as specific for CMV antigens.

Although they were nominally healthy when sampled, donors likely had unrecorded immune exposures. From germline, CDR1 is SSHAT and CDR2 FNYEAQ (reference sequence). The length of the CDR3 is 13 residues. J is TRBJ1-1 and V is TRBV7-7, with D maybe TRBD1 (5 bases). The sequencing input was PBMCs. The TCR originated in a man aged 60-69 years in good health and CMV-seronegative. The DNA of the CDR3 is TGTGCTAGCAGCTTAGCGTTGGACACTGAAACTTTCTTT. Translating gives CASSLALDTETFF.